Following are 2 T cell receptor beta chains from one sample sequenced in a study of CD8 T cells in Susac syndrome. RNA totalling roughly 0.5 to 1 ug underwent reverse transcription with random hexamers. MiXCR, run by TCRdb on the immunoSEQ multiplex PCR reads, gives a single entry per CDR3 protein. Here the sample spans 210,000 or so distinct CDR3 sequences, 85% to 95% being singletons. The sequenced sample consisted of CD4+ T cells from PBMCs. These receptor sequences come from a human donor with Susac syndrome.

This clonotype has just one count. The rearrangement links TRBV20-1 to TRBJ1-5; D remains ambiguous. The length of the CDR3 is 13 residues. Germline V gives CDR1 DFQATT, CDR2 SNEGSKA (reference sequence). The DNA of the CDR3 is TGCAAAAAGTCGAGATTATGCAATCAGCCCCAGCATTTT. Its translation: CKKSRLCNQPQHF.

The chain is built from TRBV30 and TRBJ2-3, with 14 positions matching TRBD2. Germline-derived CDR1 and CDR2 are GTSNPN and SVGIG (reference sequence). The CDR3 covers 14 residues. J gave up 8 bases and V 7 bases, and 8 bases lay outside the gene matches. Written as DNA, the CDR3 is TGTGCCTTTAGACTAGCGGGGGGGCCCGGTACGCAGTATTTT. As protein: CAFRLAGGPGTQYF. The variable domain in full, completed from reference TRBV30 and TRBJ2-3, reads SQTIHQWPATLVQPVGSPLSLECTVEGTSNPNLYWYRQAAGRGLQLLFYSVGIGQISSEVPQNLSASRPQDRQFILSSKKLLLSDSGFYLCAFRLAGGPGTQYFGPGTRLTVL.